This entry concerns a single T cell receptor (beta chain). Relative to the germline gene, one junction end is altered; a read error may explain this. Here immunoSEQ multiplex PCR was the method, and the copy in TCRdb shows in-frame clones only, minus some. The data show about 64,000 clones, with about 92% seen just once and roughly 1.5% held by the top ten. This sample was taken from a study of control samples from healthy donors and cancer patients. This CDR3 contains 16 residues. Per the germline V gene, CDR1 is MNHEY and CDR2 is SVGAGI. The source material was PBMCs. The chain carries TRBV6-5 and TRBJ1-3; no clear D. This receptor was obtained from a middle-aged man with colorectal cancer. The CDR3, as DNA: TGTACCAGCAGTTACTCTTCAGACCTTATCGGAAACACCATATATTTT. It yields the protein CTSSYSSDLIGNTIYF.